Listed below are T cell receptor beta chains from one sample, sequenced in a study of shared clonotypes between healthy human individuals. Measured with immunoSEQ multiplex PCR; TCRdb has only the in-frame clones, and not every one. In the table there are around 1.9 million clones, about 94% of which are singletons. Sequenced material: naive CD8+ T cells from PBMCs. Source of these receptors: a man between 18 and 29 years old in good health. Some clones in this sample may be carry-over from other donors' samples. Each CDR3 is given with its conserved first and last residue. D genes are given only for firm matches. The listing skips clone size in some rows; elsewhere it reads once, few, many or a size class.

J gene: TRBJ2-5
V gene: TRBV27
clone size: .
D gene: .
CDR3 protein: CASSLYPTSETQYF
CDR3 DNA: TGTGCCAGCAGTTTATACCCCACCTCGGAGACCCAGTACTTC

J gene: TRBJ2-1
V gene: TRBV5-6
clone size: .
D gene: .
CDR3 protein: CASSLRDNEQFF
CDR3 DNA: TGTGCCAGCAGCTTGCGAGACAATGAGCAGTTCTTC

J gene: TRBJ2-1
V gene: TRBV11-2
clone size: .
D gene: .
CDR3 protein: CASSLGRRGLSYNEQFF
CDR3 DNA: TGTGCCAGCAGCTTAGGCCGCCGGGGGCTCTCCTACAATGAGCAGTTCTTC

J gene: TRBJ2-1
V gene: TRBV15
clone size: once
D gene: .
CDR3 protein: CATSSPPRGSSYNEQFF
CDR3 DNA: TGTGCCACCAGCAGCCCCCCCCGGGGGAGCTCCTACAATGAGCAGTTCTTC

J gene: TRBJ2-7
V gene: TRBV5-1
clone size: .
D gene: .
CDR3 protein: CASSLAVAAAHYEQYF
CDR3 DNA: TGCGCCAGCAGCTTGGCCGTTGCGGCGGCCCACTACGAGCAGTACTTC

J gene: TRBJ2-6
V gene: TRBV7-8
clone size: once
D gene: .
CDR3 protein: CASSSVGNLYSGANVLTF
CDR3 DNA: TGTGCCAGCAGTTCAGTCGGAAACCTATACTCTGGGGCCAACGTCCTGACTTTC

J gene: TRBJ1-5
V gene: TRBV5-5
clone size: .
D gene: .
CDR3 protein: CASSLSGGSNQPQHF
CDR3 DNA: TGTGCCAGCAGCTTGTCGGGGGGTAGCAATCAGCCCCAGCATTTT

J gene: TRBJ2-3
V gene: TRBV7-9
clone size: .
D gene: .
CDR3 protein: CASSEGVSTDTQYF
CDR3 DNA: TGTGCCAGCAGCGAAGGGGTTAGCACAGATACGCAGTATTTT

J gene: TRBJ1-2
V gene: TRBV27
clone size: .
D gene: TRBD1
CDR3 protein: CASSLGSGGYGYTF
CDR3 DNA: TGTGCCAGCAGTTTAGGGTCAGGGGGGTATGGCTACACCTTC

J gene: TRBJ1-4
V gene: TRBV5-1
clone size: few
D gene: TRBD1
CDR3 protein: CASSSRTGGAGDEKLFF
CDR3 DNA: TGCGCCAGCAGCTCCCGGACAGGGGGCGCCGGGGATGAAAAACTGTTTTTT

J gene: TRBJ2-7
V gene: TRBV11-3
clone size: once
D gene: .
CDR3 protein: CASSLKGGYEQYF
CDR3 DNA: TGTGCCAGCAGCCTCAAAGGGGGCTACGAGCAGTACTTC

J gene: TRBJ2-7
V gene: TRBV7-8
clone size: .
D gene: .
CDR3 protein: CASSLRWQGGLYEQYF
CDR3 DNA: TGTGCCAGCAGCTTAAGATGGCAGGGGGGACTCTACGAGCAGTACTTC

J gene: TRBJ2-3
V gene: TRBV27
clone size: .
D gene: TRBD1
CDR3 protein: CASSSYRGKGGTDTQYF
CDR3 DNA: TGTGCCAGCAGTTCCTACAGGGGTAAGGGGGGCACAGATACGCAGTATTTT

J gene: TRBJ2-7
V gene: TRBV11-2
clone size: .
D gene: .
CDR3 protein: CASSLGTLGEQYF
CDR3 DNA: TGTGCCAGCAGCTTAGGCACCCTCGGCGAGCAGTACTTC

J gene: TRBJ2-7
V gene: TRBV10-3
clone size: .
D gene: TRBD1
CDR3 protein: CAIKRQGQGHYEQYF
CDR3 DNA: TGTGCCATCAAGAGACAAGGACAGGGTCATTACGAGCAGTACTTC

J gene: TRBJ2-1
V gene: TRBV28
clone size: .
D gene: TRBD2
CDR3 protein: CASSSRLAGSDEQFF
CDR3 DNA: TGTGCCAGCAGTTCCAGACTAGCGGGATCCGATGAGCAGTTCTTC

J gene: TRBJ1-1
V gene: TRBV15
clone size: few
D gene: .
CDR3 protein: CATSRGNEVPEAFF
CDR3 DNA: TGTGCCACCAGCAGGGGTAATGAGGTCCCTGAAGCTTTCTTT

J gene: TRBJ1-2
V gene: TRBV15
clone size: .
D gene: .
CDR3 protein: CATSRERGGGYTF
CDR3 DNA: TGTGCCACCAGCAGAGAGAGGGGTGGGGGCTACACCTTC

J gene: TRBJ2-1
V gene: TRBV5-6
clone size: .
D gene: .
CDR3 protein: CASSLFQAGMAEQFF
CDR3 DNA: TGTGCCAGCAGCTTGTTTCAGGCGGGGATGGCTGAGCAGTTCTTC

J gene: TRBJ1-1
V gene: TRBV29-1
clone size: .
D gene: TRBD1
CDR3 protein: CSVDPDRGTGGEAFF
CDR3 DNA: TGCAGCGTTGACCCGGACAGGGGGACAGGGGGTGAAGCTTTCTTT